The source of this T cell receptor beta chain is a study of T cells expressing NK-cell markers. CDR1 and CDR2 (germline): SNHLY, FYNNEI. The CDR3 runs to 14 residues. TCRdb reprocessed the 5' RACE reads, keeping one entry per CDR3 protein, no DNA. In all, the sample yields around 14,000 distinct CDR3 sequences. This receptor was taken from a man aged 18 to 69 in good health. Material for sequencing was blood T cells: a sorted CD56 or NKG2C T cell subset, CD4+ or CD8+ T cells, or bulk PBMC T cells (not recorded which). The chain employs TRBV2 and TRBJ2-1; TCRdb reports TRBD2, a call that lacks DNA to check it against. CDR3 in amino acids: CASSGTTLYNEQFF.